This T cell receptor beta chain was sequenced for a study of cytomegalovirus exposure and HLA in healthy donors. Background on the study: Earlier sequencing of approximately 180 million T cells yielded about 120 million unique TCR beta sequences.

CDR1 is MNHEY and CDR2 is SMNVEV in the germline V gene (reference sequence). The CDR3 has 20 amino acids. The PCR used 60 Vbeta and 13 Jbeta primers. Some clones are missing from TCRdb's copy, which holds only in-frame ones; the method was immunoSEQ multiplex PCR. The sample consists of 190,000 or so clones, 80% of them appearing once. Study results and limitations: The authors later linked a missense DCLRE1C variant to TCR beta V- and J-gene trimming. The authors assumed roughly uniform sequencing depth across donors for presence/absence analyses.

Every donor was a healthy person donating bone marrow. This clone has more than one count but fewer than ten. Its cognate antigen is unknown. An end of the junction differs from the germline gene, which may be a read error. Sequenced sample: PBMCs. This clonotype was obtained from a boy younger than 18 in good health and CMV-seronegative. The gene calls are TRBV27 and TRBJ1-5; TRBD1 aligns across 9 bases. The CDR3: CASSLSGAGQGHASNQPQHF. CDR3 nucleotide sequence: TGTGCCAGCAGTCTATCCGGGGCGGGACAGGGACATGCAAGCAATCAGCCCCAGCATTTT.